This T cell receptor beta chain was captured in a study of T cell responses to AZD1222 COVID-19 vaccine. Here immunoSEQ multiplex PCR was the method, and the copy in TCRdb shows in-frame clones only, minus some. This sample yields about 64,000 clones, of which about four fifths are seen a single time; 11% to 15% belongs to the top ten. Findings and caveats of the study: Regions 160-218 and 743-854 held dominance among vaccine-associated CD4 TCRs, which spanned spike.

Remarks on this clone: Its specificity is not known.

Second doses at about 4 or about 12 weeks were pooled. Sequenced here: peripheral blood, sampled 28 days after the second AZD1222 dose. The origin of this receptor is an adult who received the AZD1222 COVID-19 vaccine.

The CDR3 DNA follows: TGCAGCGAGTTCGGGACAGGGGGAGATACGCAGTATTTT. It specifies CSEFGTGGDTQYF. The gene calls are TRBV29-1 and TRBJ2-3; 11 nucleotides agree with TRBD1. V gave up 7 bases and J gave up 5 bases; unmatched junction bases: 5. CDR1 SQVTM and CDR2 ANQGSEA come from the germline V gene. This CDR3 has 13 residues.